The clone carrying this T cell receptor beta chain was detected a few times. Its specificity is unknown. The sample belongs to a study of T-cell reconstitution after alpha-beta-depleted transplantation in children. Preparation of the TCRbeta library used unique molecular identifiers. TCRdb re-called the PCR reads through MiXCR, storing one row per CDR3 protein. The sample includes approximately 500,000 distinct CDR3 sequences, around 27% seen only once; the top ten take approximately 39%. General study findings and limits: It was reported that alpha-beta T cells came from several hundred expanded graft clones (about two months after transplant).

The germline gives CDR1 SGHRS, CDR2 YFSETQ. Trimming stripped 4 bases from V and 0 bases from J, with 11 bases between. The length of the CDR3 is 14 residues. The chain is built from TRBV5-1 and TRBJ2-7, with D tentatively TRBD1 (6 bases). Material: PBMCs, obtained before TCRalphabeta/CD19-depleted stem cell transplant. The clonotype was recovered from a boy less than two years old with Wiskott-Aldrich syndrome, due to receive a stem cell transplant. The CDR3 DNA reads as TGCGCCAGCAGCGCAGGACAGATCTCCTACGAGCAGTACTTC. Translated: CASSAGQISYEQYF.